This T cell receptor (beta chain) was recorded in a study of Ad26.COV2.S vaccination and SARS-CoV-2 variants. Described treatment: 15 to 20 received Ad26.COV2.S at low or high dose, single or two shots; roughly five received placebo; per-sample allocation not given. Sampling was performed 63 days after the first vaccine or placebo injection. Clones were read by immunoSEQ multiplex PCR, and TCRdb kept only the in-frame ones, dropping some. The sample lists hundreds of thousands of clones, roughly 81% occurring once. This CDR3 contains 13 residues. V dropped 6 bases and J dropped 5; count of bases not matched to a gene: 2. The V gene's germline CDR1 is MNHEY and CDR2 SVGAGI.

The sequence was obtained from a person between 18 and 59 years old who received the Ad26.COV2.S COVID-19 vaccine or a placebo. The chain couples TRBV6-5 to TRBJ2-7, with 12 bases that match TRBD2. Source: peripheral blood, taken in a trial of Ad26.COV2.S vaccine versus placebo. The CDR3 here is CASRTSGSNEQYF. CDR3 DNA: TGTGCCAGCAGGACTAGCGGGAGTAACGAGCAGTACTTC.